Listed here are 7 T cell receptor beta chains from one sample, sequenced in a study. TCRdb passed the RT-PCR reads through MiXCR, listing each CDR3 protein once. The sample carries almost 700,000 distinct CDR3 sequences, 13% to 15% recorded once. Sequenced sample: memory CD4+ T cells from blood. The receptors originated from a female donor in good health, serving as a healthy control.

This clonotype was seen more than once but under ten times. CDR3 protein: CASSWLAGAPYNEQFF. CDR3 coding DNA: TGTGCCAGCAGTTGGTTAGCGGGAGCCCCCTACAATGAGCAGTTCTTC. This rearrangement joins TRBV6-2 or TRBV6-3 to TRBJ2-1; 9 nucleotides align to TRBD2. There are 16 residues in the CDR3. V shed 4 bases, J shed 2 bases, and the junction held 6 bases outside the gene matches. Germline values: CDR1 MNHEY, CDR2 SVGEGT.

This clonotype has more than one count but fewer than ten. The V and J genes are TRBV5-4 and TRBJ2-2; 8 nucleotides line up with TRBD1. Trimming at V came to 0 bases and at J to 3 bases, leaving 7 bases not matched to a gene. CDR1 is SGHNT, CDR2 YYREEE, per germline (reference sequence). The CDR3 spans 17 residues. In DNA form, the CDR3 reads TGTGCCAGCAGCTTGGGTCGGCAGGGGGCCGACACCGGGGAGCTGTTTTTT. This gives the protein CASSLGRQGADTGELFF.

The chain combines TRBV3-1 with TRBJ1-5, with D unclear. V was pared by 1 base and J by 1 base, with 8 bases between. The CDR3 has 15 amino acids. The germline V gene has CDR1 LGHDT and CDR2 YNNKEL (reference sequence). The CDR3 nucleotides are TGTGCCAGCAGCCAAGGCGTAGGGAGCAATCAGCCCCAGCATTTT. Encoded protein: CASSQGVGSNQPQHF.

This clonotype was recorded at least ten times. V is TRBV20-1 and J is TRBJ2-2; D tentatively reads TRBD1 or TRBD2 (5 bases each). Between the trimmed V and J ends, which lost 3 bases and 6 bases, there was a span of 5 bases. This CDR3 spans 11 amino acids. CDR1 and CDR2 from the germline V gene are DFQATT and SNEGSKA (reference sequence). The CDR3 DNA sequence: TGCAGTGCTAGGGGGGCCGGGGAGCTGTTTTTT. Protein product: CSARGAGELFF.

At least ten counts were recorded for this clonotype. The chain has TRBV7-2 and TRBJ2-1, with D possibly TRBD1 on 6 matching bases. The CDR3 covers 12 residues. Germline CDR1 reads SGHTA; CDR2 reads FQGNSA. V lost 6 bases to trimming and J lost 4 bases, with 7 bases between them. For the CDR3, the DNA is TGTGCCAGCAGTGGACAGTACAATGAGCAGTTCTTC. Protein sequence: CASSGQYNEQFF.

The chain employs TRBV2 and TRBJ1-5, with D hard to call. V was cut by 3 bases and J by 4 bases, with 13 bases left in between. Germline CDR1 reads SNHLY; CDR2 reads FYNNEI. There are 15 residues in the CDR3. This CDR3 is CASSDVAAGNQPQHF. CDR3 in DNA: TGTGCCAGCAGTGATGTGGCCGCTGGTAATCAGCCCCAGCATTTT.

This chain connects TRBV18 to TRBJ2-1, with TRBD2 matching 10 bases. Germline V gene sequence: CDR1 KGHSH, CDR2 LQKENI. V lost 3 bases and J lost 0; bases outside the gene matches: 5. The CDR3 sequence is 17 residues long. This CDR3 is CASSPMLAGVSYNEQFF. In DNA form, the CDR3 reads TGTGCCAGCTCACCTATGCTAGCGGGAGTCTCCTACAATGAGCAGTTCTTC. The whole variable domain, remainder taken from reference TRBV18 and TRBJ2-1, is NAGVMQNPRHLVRRRGQEARLRCSPMKGHSHVYWYRQLPEEGLKFMVYLQKENIIDESGMPKERFSAEFPKEGPSILRIQQVVRGDSAAYFCASSPMLAGVSYNEQFFGPGTRLTVL.